This T cell receptor (beta chain) was observed in a study of T-cell reconstitution after alpha-beta-depleted transplantation in children. The study's findings and limits: Diversity and T-cell counts at one year after transplant derived mostly from new T cells. Several hundred graft clones that had expanded were reportedly the source of alpha-beta T cells about two months after transplant.

Using unique molecular identifiers, the investigators prepared the TCRbeta library. TCRdb analysed the PCR reads with MiXCR anew, one entry per CDR3 protein. The sample yields roughly 240,000 distinct CDR3 sequences, under 9.5% seen once. This clonotype was counted at least ten times. Its antigen is unidentified. This clonotype was obtained from a male patient aged 10 to 17 who had a stem cell transplant for acute lymphoblastic leukemia, so the T cells may come from the graft donor. Here the sequenced sample was PBMCs, mostly from graft donor cells, taken 180 days after TCRalphabeta/CD19-depleted stem cell transplant.

CDR3 loop: CASRPGQFYEQYF. The CDR3 nucleotides read TGTGCCAGCAGGCCGGGACAGTTCTACGAGCAGTACTTC. V is TRBV6-5 and J is TRBJ2-7, with TRBD1 matching 7 bases. Germline V lookup: CDR1 MNHEY, CDR2 SVGAGI. CDR3 length: 13 residues. The junction had 5 bases not matched to a gene; V was cut back by 6 bases and J by 3 bases.